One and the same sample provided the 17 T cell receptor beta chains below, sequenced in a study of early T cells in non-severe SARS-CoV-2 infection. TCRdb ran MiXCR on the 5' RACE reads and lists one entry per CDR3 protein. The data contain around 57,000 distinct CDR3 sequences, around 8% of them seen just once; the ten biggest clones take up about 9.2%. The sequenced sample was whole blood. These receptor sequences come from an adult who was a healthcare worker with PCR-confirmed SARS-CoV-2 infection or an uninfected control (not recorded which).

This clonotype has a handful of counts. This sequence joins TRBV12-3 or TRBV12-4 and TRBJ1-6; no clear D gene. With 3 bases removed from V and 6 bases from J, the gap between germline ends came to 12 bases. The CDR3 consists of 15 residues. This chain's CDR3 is CASSFGGAGNSPLHF. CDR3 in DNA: TGTGCCAGCAGTTTTGGAGGCGCCGGTAATTCACCCCTCCACTTT.

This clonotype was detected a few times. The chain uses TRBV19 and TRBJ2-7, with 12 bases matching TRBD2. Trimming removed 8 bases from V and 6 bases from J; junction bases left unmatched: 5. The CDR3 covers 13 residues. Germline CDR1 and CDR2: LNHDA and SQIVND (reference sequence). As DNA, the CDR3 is TGTGCCAGTTCTAGCGGGGGGGCCGTCGAGCAGTACTTC. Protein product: CASSSGGAVEQYF.

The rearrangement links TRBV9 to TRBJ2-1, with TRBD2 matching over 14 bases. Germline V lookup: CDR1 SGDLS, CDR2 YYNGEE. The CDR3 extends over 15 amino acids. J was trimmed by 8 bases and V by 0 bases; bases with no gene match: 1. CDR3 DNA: TGTGCCAGCAGCGTAGGACTAGCGGGAGGGTATGAGCAGTTCTTC. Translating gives CASSVGLAGGYEQFF. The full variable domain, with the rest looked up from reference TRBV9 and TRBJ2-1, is DSGVTQTPKHLITATGQRVTLRCSPRSGDLSVYWYQQSLDQGLQFLIQYYNGEERAKGNILERFSAQQFPDLHSELNLSSLELGDSALYFCASSVGLAGGYEQFFGPGTRLTVL.

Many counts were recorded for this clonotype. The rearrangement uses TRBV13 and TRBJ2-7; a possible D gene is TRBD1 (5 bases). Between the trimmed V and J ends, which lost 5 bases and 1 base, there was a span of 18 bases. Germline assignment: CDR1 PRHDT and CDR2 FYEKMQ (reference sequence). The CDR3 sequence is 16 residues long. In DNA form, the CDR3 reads TGTGCCAGCAGCCACCGAACCCGCAGGGTTTCCTACGAGCAGTACTTC. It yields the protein CASSHRTRRVSYEQYF.

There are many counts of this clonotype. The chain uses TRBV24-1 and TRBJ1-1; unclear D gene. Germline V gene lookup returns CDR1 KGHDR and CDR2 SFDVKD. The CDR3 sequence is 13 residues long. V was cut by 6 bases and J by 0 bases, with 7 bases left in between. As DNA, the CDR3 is TGTGCCACCAGTTCCAGCCTGAACACTGAAGCTTTCTTT. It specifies CATSSSLNTEAFF.

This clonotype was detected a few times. The CDR3 DNA reads TGTGCCAGCAGCGTCACAGGGTCTGGAAACACCATATATTTT. This translates into CASSVTGSGNTIYF. V and J are TRBV9 and TRBJ1-3; TRBD1 might be the D (6 bases). The CDR3 has 14 residues. V lost 2 bases to trimming and J lost 1 base, with 7 bases between them. The germline V gene has CDR1 SGDLS and CDR2 YYNGEE.

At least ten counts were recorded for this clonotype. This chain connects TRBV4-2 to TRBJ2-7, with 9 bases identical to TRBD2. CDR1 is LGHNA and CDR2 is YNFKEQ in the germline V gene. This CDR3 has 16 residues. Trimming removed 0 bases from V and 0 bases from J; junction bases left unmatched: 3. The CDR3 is CASSQEGSGSSYEQYF. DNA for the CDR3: TGTGCCAGCAGCCAAGAAGGTAGCGGGAGCTCCTACGAGCAGTACTTC.

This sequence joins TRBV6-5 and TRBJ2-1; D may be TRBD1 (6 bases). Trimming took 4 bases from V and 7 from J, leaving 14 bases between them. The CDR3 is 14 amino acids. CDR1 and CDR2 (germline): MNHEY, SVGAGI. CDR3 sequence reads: CASSWVEGDNEQFF. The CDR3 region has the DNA TGTGCCAGCAGTTGGGTCGAGGGGGATAATGAGCAGTTCTTC.

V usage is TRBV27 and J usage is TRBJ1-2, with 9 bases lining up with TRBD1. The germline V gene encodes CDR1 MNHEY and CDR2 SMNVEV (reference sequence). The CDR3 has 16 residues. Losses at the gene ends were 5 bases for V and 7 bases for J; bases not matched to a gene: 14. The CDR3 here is CASSPGQGFKRGGYTF. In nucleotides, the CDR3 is TGTGCCAGCAGTCCGGGACAGGGCTTTAAAAGAGGTGGCTACACCTTC.

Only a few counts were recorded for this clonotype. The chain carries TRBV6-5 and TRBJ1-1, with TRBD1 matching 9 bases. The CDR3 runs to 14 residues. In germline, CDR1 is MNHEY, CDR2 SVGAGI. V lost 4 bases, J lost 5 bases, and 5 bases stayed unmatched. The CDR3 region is CASSSTGGLTEAFF. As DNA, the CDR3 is TGTGCCAGCAGTTCCACAGGGGGCTTGACTGAAGCTTTCTTT.

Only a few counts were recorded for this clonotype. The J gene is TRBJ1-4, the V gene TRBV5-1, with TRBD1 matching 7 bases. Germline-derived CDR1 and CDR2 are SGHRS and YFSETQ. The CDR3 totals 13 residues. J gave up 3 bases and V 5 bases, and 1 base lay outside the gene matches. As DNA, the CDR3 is TGCGCCAGCAGGGGACAGCCTAATGAAAAACTGTTTTTT. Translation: CASRGQPNEKLFF.

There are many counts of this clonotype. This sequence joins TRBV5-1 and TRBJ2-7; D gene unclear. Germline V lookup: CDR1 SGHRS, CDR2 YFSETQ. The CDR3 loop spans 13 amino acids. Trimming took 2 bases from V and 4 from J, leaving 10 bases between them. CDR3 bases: TGCGCCAGCAGCTTACGAACGGCTTACGAGCAGTACTTC. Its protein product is CASSLRTAYEQYF.

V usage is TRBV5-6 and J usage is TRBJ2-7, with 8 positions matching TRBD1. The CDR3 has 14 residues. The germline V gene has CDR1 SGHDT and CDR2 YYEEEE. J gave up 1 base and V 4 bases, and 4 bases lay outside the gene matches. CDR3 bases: TGTGCCAGCAGCCCGGACAGGGCTTCCTACGAGCAGTACTTC. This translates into CASSPDRASYEQYF.

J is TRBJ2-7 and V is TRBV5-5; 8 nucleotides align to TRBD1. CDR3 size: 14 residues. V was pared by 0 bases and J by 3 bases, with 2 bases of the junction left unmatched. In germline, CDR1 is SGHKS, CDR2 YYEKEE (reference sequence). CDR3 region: CASSLAGGGYEQYF. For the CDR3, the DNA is TGTGCCAGCAGCTTGGCAGGGGGCGGCTACGAGCAGTACTTC. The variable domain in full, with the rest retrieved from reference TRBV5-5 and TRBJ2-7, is DAGVTQSPTHLIKTRGQQVTLRCSPISGHKSVSWYQQVLGQGPQFIFQYYEKEERGRGNFPDRFSARQFPNYSSELNVNALLLGDSALYLCASSLAGGGYEQYFGPGTRLTVT.

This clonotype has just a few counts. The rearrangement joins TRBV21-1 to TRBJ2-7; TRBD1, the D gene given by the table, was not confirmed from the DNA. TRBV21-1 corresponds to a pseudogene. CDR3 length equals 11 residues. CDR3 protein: CALLGAREQYF. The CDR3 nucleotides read TGTGCCTTATTGGGGGCCCGGGAGCAGTACTTC.

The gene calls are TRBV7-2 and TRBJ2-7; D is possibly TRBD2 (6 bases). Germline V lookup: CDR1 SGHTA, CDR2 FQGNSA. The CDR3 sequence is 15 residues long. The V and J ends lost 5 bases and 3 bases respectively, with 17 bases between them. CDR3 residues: CASSLTGLLLYEQYF. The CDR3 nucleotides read TGTGCCAGCAGCCTTACGGGACTTCTCCTCTACGAGCAGTACTTC.

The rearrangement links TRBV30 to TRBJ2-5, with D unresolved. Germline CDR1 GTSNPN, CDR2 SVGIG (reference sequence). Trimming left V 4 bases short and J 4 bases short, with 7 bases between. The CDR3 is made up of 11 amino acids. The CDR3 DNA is TGTGCCTGGACTACCGCAGAGACCCAGTACTTC. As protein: CAWTTAETQYF.